The 27 T cell receptor beta chains below come from one sample, sequenced in a study of blood T cell repertoires in COVID-19. The assay was immunoSEQ multiplex PCR, and TCRdb's table has in-frame clones only and misses some. The sample yields 90,000 to 100,000 clones, more than 65% seen once. The sequencing input was peripheral blood. The receptors were gathered from a man in his sixties with acute or convalescent COVID-19.

The CDR3 spells CAISDPPRGRESSGANVLTF. CDR3 nucleotides: TGTGCCATCAGTGACCCTCCCCGAGGTCGGGAATCCTCTGGGGCCAACGTCCTGACTTTC. The J gene is TRBJ2-6, the V gene TRBV10-3, with a possible D match to TRBD2 (5 bases). Looked up from germline, CDR1 is ENHRY and CDR2 is SYGVKD. The CDR3 contains 20 residues. Trimming stripped 3 bases from V and 0 bases from J, with 21 bases between.

The V and J genes are TRBV4-1 and TRBJ1-2; TRBD1 matches 7 bases. Germline V gene lookup returns CDR1 MGHRA and CDR2 YSYEKL. This CDR3 is built from 14 residues. V was clipped by 2 bases and J by 6 bases; unmatched bases: 6. This CDR3 reads CASSQLGGAHGYTF. CDR3 sequence (DNA): TGCGCCAGCAGCCAACTAGGGGGCGCCCATGGCTACACCTTC.

The chain is built from TRBV19 and TRBJ1-1; 9 nucleotides agree with TRBD1. The ends lost 4 bases at V and 3 bases at J; junction bases unmatched: 3. This CDR3 comprises 14 residues. CDR1 LNHDA and CDR2 SQIVND come from the germline V gene (reference sequence). The CDR3 loop is CASSTGQGDTEAFF. As DNA, the CDR3 is TGTGCCAGTAGTACGGGACAGGGAGACACTGAAGCTTTCTTT.

This clone was observed once. CDR3 sequence (DNA): TGTGCTAGTGGTTTGGTACCGGAGAATCCGGGGACCTTC. It specifies CASGLVPENPGTF. The rearrangement joins TRBV12-5 to TRBJ1-2; D is undetermined. Trimming left V 0 bases short and J 14 bases short, with 16 bases between. Per germline, CDR1 LGHNT and CDR2 FRNRAP. CDR3 length: 13 amino acids.

The chain recombines TRBV4-1 with TRBJ2-5; possibly TRBD2 for D (5 bases). V was trimmed by 4 bases and J by 5 bases, leaving 29 bases between them. From germline, CDR1 is MGHRA and CDR2 YSYEKL. The CDR3 spans 19 residues. The CDR3 loop is CASSLLALGRLMPGETQYF. In DNA, the CDR3 is TGCGCCAGCAGCCTCCTAGCCCTGGGCAGGTTAATGCCTGGGGAGACCCAGTACTTC.

Only one count was recorded for this clone. J is TRBJ2-2 and V is TRBV5-1; 10 bases align to TRBD2. Trimming removed 3 bases from V and 1 base from J; junction bases left unmatched: 0. From germline, CDR1 is SGHRS and CDR2 YFSETQ. The CDR3 is made up of 15 amino acids. CDR3 sequence reads: CASSWTSGNTGELFF. The CDR3, as DNA: TGCGCCAGCAGCTGGACTAGCGGGAACACCGGGGAGCTGTTTTTT.

The genes are TRBV7-2 and TRBJ1-4, with D possibly matching TRBD1 (6 bases). Per the germline V gene, CDR1 is SGHTA and CDR2 is FQGNSA. There are 15 residues in the CDR3. The V end was cut by 0 bases, the J end by 8 bases, with 13 bases between. CDR3 in amino acids: CASSLAPQGREKLFF. CDR3 DNA sequence: TGTGCCAGCAGCTTAGCCCCGCAGGGGAGAGAAAAACTGTTTTTT.

The genes are TRBV3-1 (or the pseudogene TRBV3-2) and TRBJ1-1; D uncertain. The CDR3 covers 13 residues. Germline V gene lookup returns CDR1 LGHDT and CDR2 YNNKEL (reference sequence). V lost 1 base to trimming and J lost 8 bases, with 11 bases between them. CDR3 DNA: TGTGCCAGCAGCCAAGCAGGCTCCCGGGAAGCTTTCTTT. Protein: CASSQAGSREAFF.

Concerning this clone: Other DNA sequences from this sample encode an identical CDR3 as well. The chain combines TRBV4-3 with TRBJ1-1, with D possibly TRBD1 on 6 matching bases. The germline gives CDR1 LGHNA, CDR2 YSLEER. This CDR3 comprises 13 residues. The germline V and J ends were trimmed by 1 base and 5 bases, with 8 bases remaining between them. The CDR3 region has the DNA TGCGCCAGCAGCCAAGCCCAGGGGACTGAAGCTTTCTTT. Translation: CASSQAQGTEAFF.

In DNA, the CDR3 is TGTGCCAGCAGCGTAGGCGGGACAGTTATTGAGCAGTTCTTC. Translated, it gives CASSVGGTVIEQFF. The chain has TRBV9 and TRBJ2-1; a weak D match, TRBD1 (7 bases). The length of the CDR3 is 14 residues. The germline CDR1 and CDR2 sequences are SGDLS and YYNGEE. V lost 0 bases, J lost 9 bases, and 13 bases lay in between.

This clone was seen just once. The genes are TRBV19 and TRBJ1-1; D not certain. Trimming took off 3 bases at V and 3 bases at J, with 14 bases between the two ends. CDR1 and CDR2 from the germline V gene are LNHDA and SQIVND (reference sequence). This CDR3 spans 15 amino acids. CDR3 nucleotides: TGTGCCAGTAGTATCGGAACCCCGAGGGACACTGAAGCTTTCTTT. It specifies CASSIGTPRDTEAFF.

The CDR3: CASSYGGNQETQYF. The CDR3 DNA follows: TGTGCCAGCAGTTACGGGGGCAACCAAGAGACCCAGTACTTC. V usage is TRBV6-5 and J usage is TRBJ2-5, with TRBD1 as a possible D gene (6 bases). V was trimmed by 2 bases and J by 0 bases, leaving 7 bases between them. Per germline, CDR1 MNHEY and CDR2 SVGAGI. CDR3 size: 14 residues.

V is TRBV11-2 and J is TRBJ2-1; perhaps TRBD1 as D (6 bases). Trimming stripped 0 bases from V and 10 bases from J, with 10 bases between. This CDR3 is built from 13 residues. Germline V gene data show CDR1 as SGHAT and CDR2 as FQNNGV. The DNA for the CDR3 is TGTGCCAGCAGCTTAGATCGACAGGCAGAGCAGTTCTTC. Protein sequence: CASSLDRQAEQFF.

The chain links TRBV10-1 to TRBJ2-7; 8 nucleotides match TRBD2. After removal of 5 bases from V and 0 bases from J, the junction contained 0 bases not matched to a gene. The germline CDR1 and CDR2 sequences are WNHNN and SYGVQD (reference sequence). The CDR3 has 13 residues. CDR3: CASSSGGSYEQYF. The CDR3 coding sequence is TGCGCCAGCAGTAGCGGGGGCTCCTACGAGCAGTACTTC.

The J gene is TRBJ1-5, the V gene TRBV7-2; D is unresolved. This CDR3 is built from 13 residues. The ends were cut back, 7 bases at V and 3 bases at J, with 10 bases in the middle. CDR1 SGHTA and CDR2 FQGNSA come from the germline V gene. This CDR3 is CASTRWPNQPQHF. As DNA, the CDR3 is TGTGCCAGCACTAGGTGGCCCAATCAGCCCCAGCATTTT.

The rearrangement joins TRBV7-3 to TRBJ1-1; TRBD1 is a possible D gene (6 bases). Looked up from germline, CDR1 is SGHTA and CDR2 is FQGTGA. CDR3 length: 16 amino acids. V was cut by 0 bases and J by 4 bases, with 15 bases left in between. The CDR3 region is CASSLTAGAGSTEAFF. The CDR3 DNA is TGTGCCAGCAGCTTAACTGCGGGGGCTGGGAGCACTGAAGCTTTCTTT.

The gene calls are TRBV19 and TRBJ1-5, with a possible D match to TRBD1 (5 bases). The CDR3 is 14 residues long. With 6 bases removed from V and 4 bases from J, the gap between germline ends came to 13 bases. Germline V gene data show CDR1 as LNHDA and CDR2 as SQIVND (reference sequence). For the CDR3, the DNA is TGTGCCAGTAGATGGTGGGAGGGGAATCAGCCCCAGCATTTT. This codes for CASRWWEGNQPQHF.

The V and J genes are TRBV5-4 and TRBJ2-5; no firm D call. CDR1 is SGHNT, CDR2 YYREEE, per germline (reference sequence). Deletions cut 4 bases from V and 0 bases from J, with 7 bases between. The CDR3 covers 13 residues. The chain's CDR3 is CASSAQYQETQYF. CDR3 nucleotides: TGTGCCAGCAGCGCCCAGTACCAAGAGACCCAGTACTTC.

V and J are TRBV29-1 and TRBJ1-2; D uncertain. Germline V CDR1 and CDR2: SQVTM, ANQGSEA. The CDR3 spans 16 residues. Trimming removed 7 bases at V and 3 bases at J, with 24 bases between. The CDR3 region has the DNA TGCAGCGCTCTCGGGAGAATTTCTGGGGTTGACTATGGCTACACCTTC. It codes for CSALGRISGVDYGYTF. The variable domain in full, with the rest retrieved from reference TRBV29-1 and TRBJ1-2, is SAVISQKPSRDICQRGTSLTIQCQVDSQVTMMFWYRQQPGQSLTLIATANQGSEATYESGFVIDKFPISRPNLTFSTLTVSNMSPEDSSIYLCSALGRISGVDYGYTFGSGTRLTVV.

The rearrangement links TRBV19 to TRBJ1-4, with a possible D match to TRBD1 (6 bases). The germline V gene encodes CDR1 LNHDA and CDR2 SQIVND (reference sequence). V was cut by 10 bases and J by 7 bases, with 25 bases left in between. The CDR3 sequence is 16 residues long. The CDR3 DNA is TGTGCCACCACTATACCTGGGGGCCAAGTCGGTGAAAAACTGTTTTTT. Protein sequence: CATTIPGGQVGEKLFF.

Only one count was recorded for this clone. The genes are TRBV2 and TRBJ1-2; D might be TRBD1 (5 bases). CDR1 is SNHLY and CDR2 is FYNNEI in the germline V gene. The CDR3 has 18 residues. The V end lost 5 bases, the J end lost 0 bases, and 22 bases lay between the germline ends. The CDR3 loop is CASSPRGTGLSSNYGYTF. As DNA, the CDR3 is TGTGCCAGCAGTCCGCGTGGTACAGGATTATCCTCTAACTATGGCTACACCTTC.

The chain has TRBV7-2 and TRBJ1-2, with D possibly TRBD1 on 6 matching bases. Trimming pared 0 bases from V and 5 bases from J, leaving 10 bases between. CDR3 length: 14 residues. Germline V lookup: CDR1 SGHTA, CDR2 FQGNSA. The CDR3 loop reads CASSLAGQSYGYTF. As DNA, the CDR3 is TGTGCCAGCAGCTTAGCTGGACAGAGTTATGGCTACACCTTC.

This clone was counted once. The V call is TRBV21-1, the J call TRBJ2-2; the table assigns TRBD2, which was not confirmed against the DNA. TRBV21-1 is a pseudogene. This CDR3 spans 17 amino acids. CDR3 protein: CASSKGPNRGGTGELFF. CDR3 coding DNA: TGTGCCAGCAGCAAAGGTCCCAATCGAGGTGGGACCGGGGAGCTGTTTTTT.

This clone has only a few counts. The CDR3 bases are TGCGCCAGCAGACATGACTCCTACAATGAGCAGTTCTTC. Translation: CASRHDSYNEQFF. This sequence joins TRBV5-1 and TRBJ2-1, with D hard to call. This CDR3 region has 13 residues. Per germline, CDR1 SGHRS and CDR2 YFSETQ. V lost 5 bases to trimming and J lost 0 bases, with 6 bases between them.

The V gene is TRBV4-3, the J gene TRBJ1-5; the match to TRBD1 covers 8 bases. The CDR3 sequence is 16 residues long. Trimming cost V 3 bases and J 6 bases; bases outside gene matches: 10. Germline V gives CDR1 LGHNA, CDR2 YSLEER. CDR3 sequence (DNA): TGCGCCAGCAGCCAGGACTACAGGGGGTCTGGTCAGCCCCAGCATTTT. Protein product: CASSQDYRGSGQPQHF.

The chain uses TRBV6-6 and TRBJ2-3; 10 bases map to TRBD1. Trimming removed 6 bases from V and 5 bases from J; junction bases left unmatched: 5. The CDR3 length is 14 residues. CDR1 is MNHNY and CDR2 is SVGAGI in the germline V gene (reference sequence). The CDR3 sequence: CASRRRDRGDTQYF. The DNA for the CDR3 is TGTGCCAGCAGACGCAGGGACAGGGGAGATACGCAGTATTTT.

V and J are TRBV5-1 and TRBJ1-4; D gene uncertain. The CDR3 sequence is 14 residues long. V lost 0 bases and J lost 3, with 6 bases in between. Germline V gives CDR1 SGHRS, CDR2 YFSETQ. CDR3 sequence: CASSLDQANEKLFF. DNA of the CDR3: TGCGCCAGCAGCTTGGACCAGGCTAATGAAAAACTGTTTTTT.